The 29 T cell receptor beta chains below all came from one sample that was sequenced in a study of blood T cell repertoires in COVID-19. Some clones are missing from TCRdb's copy, which holds only in-frame ones; the method was immunoSEQ multiplex PCR. The repertoire holds some 150,000 clones, with about 80% as singletons. Sequencing input: peripheral blood. The receptors stem from a woman between 65 and 79 years old with acute or convalescent COVID-19.

This chain links TRBV2 with TRBJ2-7; 15 bases match TRBD2. Unmatched junction bases numbered 12, after V lost 4 bases and J lost 2 bases. This CDR3 contains 19 residues. Germline assignment: CDR1 SNHLY and CDR2 FYNNEI. In DNA, the CDR3 is TGTGCCAGCAGTGGAGGGGCCGGACTAGCGGGAGGGCATACCTACGAGCAGTACTTC. Its translation is CASSGGAGLAGGHTYEQYF.

This chain joins TRBV5-6 and TRBJ2-1, with D possibly TRBD2 on 6 matching bases. The germline gives CDR1 SGHDT, CDR2 YYEEEE. The V end was cut by 5 bases, the J end by 6 bases, with 21 bases between. This CDR3 has 16 amino acids. CDR3 nucleotide sequence: TGTGCCAGCAGACTACCCCCGGGACTGGGGCCCAATGAGCAGTTCTTC. Protein product: CASRLPPGLGPNEQFF.

CDR3 sequence reads: CASSTRTNPTNEQFF. The CDR3 region has the DNA TGCGCCAGCAGTACCAGAACAAATCCCACCAATGAGCAGTTCTTC. V and J are TRBV5-1 and TRBJ2-1, with unresolved D. Germline values: CDR1 SGHRS, CDR2 YFSETQ. Trimming pared 5 bases from V and 6 bases from J, leaving 18 bases between. CDR3 length: 15 residues.

The rearrangement joins TRBV6-5 to TRBJ1-5; D gene unclear. Looked up from germline, CDR1 is MNHEY and CDR2 is SVGAGI. The CDR3 is made up of 13 amino acids. Trimming pared 5 bases from V and 5 bases from J, leaving 10 bases between. CDR3 DNA: TGTGCCAGCAGTCCTTCAGGTCATCAGCCCCAGCATTTT. Its protein product is CASSPSGHQPQHF.

This clone was seen once. The gene calls are TRBV3-1 (or the pseudogene TRBV3-2) and TRBJ2-6, with a weak D call TRBD1 (5 bases). From germline, CDR1 is LGHDT and CDR2 YNNKEL (reference sequence). The CDR3 spans 16 residues. The ends were cut back, 3 bases at V and 0 bases at J, with 9 bases in the middle. CDR3 region: CASSHQGDSGANVLTF. CDR3 DNA sequence: TGTGCCAGCAGCCACCAAGGGGACTCTGGGGCCAACGTCCTGACTTTC.

Notes on this clone: A junction boundary mismatches the germline segment, possibly from a read error. This chain uses TRBV6-2 or TRBV6-3 with TRBJ1-2, with D possibly matching TRBD1 (6 bases). The CDR3 contains 12 residues. Germline values: CDR1 MNHEY, CDR2 SVGEGT. CDR3 sequence (DNA): TGTGCCAGCAGTTGGACCGGGACACCTAATGCCTTC. It yields the protein CASSWTGTPNAF.

The V call is TRBV19, the J call TRBJ2-7; 9 bases are a match to TRBD1. This CDR3 has 12 residues. V was clipped by 8 bases and J by 4 bases; unmatched bases: 3. CDR1 LNHDA and CDR2 SQIVND come from the germline V gene (reference sequence). DNA of the CDR3: TGTGCCAGTGGACAGGGGACTTACGAGCAGTACTTC. Amino acid sequence: CASGQGTYEQYF. The variable domain in full, completed from reference TRBV19 and TRBJ2-7, reads DGGITQSPKYLFRKEGQNVTLSCEQNLNHDAMYWYRQDPGQGLRLIYYSQIVNDFQKGDIAEGYSVSREKKESFPLTVTSAQKNPTAFYLCASGQGTYEQYFGPGTRLTVT.

The chain uses TRBV5-6 and TRBJ2-6; D uncertain. The ends were cut back, 6 bases at V and 0 bases at J, with 10 bases in the middle. Germline V lookup: CDR1 SGHDT, CDR2 YYEEEE. The length of the CDR3 is 15 residues. The CDR3: CASTTWSSGANVLTF. Written as DNA, the CDR3 is TGTGCCAGCACAACGTGGAGCTCTGGGGCCAACGTCCTGACTTTC.

The chain carries TRBV7-7 and TRBJ1-1; D is possibly TRBD1 (5 bases). Looked up from germline, CDR1 is SSHAT and CDR2 is FNYEAQ (reference sequence). The length of the CDR3 is 16 residues. V lost 2 bases to trimming and J lost 3 bases, with 16 bases between them. CDR3 nucleotides: TGTGCCAGCAGCTTAAAACTGAGGTCGGGGGACACTGAAGCTTTCTTT. It specifies CASSLKLRSGDTEAFF.

The J gene is TRBJ1-6, the V gene TRBV2; TRBD1 matches 10 bases. The CDR3 loop spans 15 amino acids. J was trimmed by 10 bases and V by 4 bases; bases with no gene match: 7. Germline values: CDR1 SNHLY, CDR2 FYNNEI. CDR3: CASSGQGQGNSPLHF. The CDR3 region has the DNA TGTGCCAGCAGTGGCCAGGGACAGGGGAACTCACCCCTCCACTTT. Filled out from reference TRBV2 and TRBJ1-6, the complete variable domain reads EPEVTQTPSHQVTQMGQEVILRCVPISNHLYFYWYRQILGQKVEFLVSFYNNEISEKSEIFDDQFSVERPDGSNFTLKIRSTKLEDSAMYFCASSGQGQGNSPLHFGNGTRLTVT.

The rearrangement links TRBV18 to TRBJ2-2, with TRBD1 identical over 7 bases. CDR1 is KGHSH, CDR2 LQKENI, per germline. The CDR3 is 16 amino acids. J was trimmed by 3 bases and V by 6 bases; bases with no gene match: 10. CDR3 in amino acids: CASSLRRGGDTGELFF. As DNA, the CDR3 is TGTGCCAGCTCTCTCCGGAGAGGGGGCGACACCGGGGAGCTGTTTTTT.

This chain connects TRBV5-4 to TRBJ2-1, with 7 bases aligning to TRBD2. The CDR3 is made up of 11 amino acids. Trimming cost V 4 bases and J 13 bases; bases outside gene matches: 5. Per germline, CDR1 SGHNT and CDR2 YYREEE (reference sequence). CDR3: CASSGEGLQFF. CDR3 DNA: TGTGCCAGCAGCGGGGAGGGACTTCAGTTCTTC.

V and J are TRBV6-5 and TRBJ1-2; TRBD1 might be the D (6 bases). CDR1 is MNHEY and CDR2 is SVGAGI in the germline V gene. The CDR3 is 12 amino acids. The V and J ends lost 6 bases and 5 bases respectively, with 10 bases between them. The CDR3 DNA sequence: TGTGCCAGCAGGGACAGTCCTTATGGCTACACCTTC. This translates into CASRDSPYGYTF.

The chain carries TRBV18 and TRBJ1-1, with TRBD1 matching over 8 bases. The CDR3 sequence is 15 residues long. Germline assignment: CDR1 KGHSH and CDR2 LQKENI. V lost 5 bases, J lost 4 bases, and 9 bases stayed unmatched. Here the CDR3 DNA reads TGTGCCAGCTCATCCAGGACAGGGAGGGGCACTGAAGCTTTCTTT. Amino acids: CASSSRTGRGTEAFF. Looking up the rest from reference TRBV18 and TRBJ1-1 gives the full variable domain: NAGVMQNPRHLVRRRGQEARLRCSPMKGHSHVYWYRQLPEEGLKFMVYLQKENIIDESGMPKERFSAEFPKEGPSILRIQQVVRGDSAAYFCASSSRTGRGTEAFFGQGTRLTVV.

The chain couples TRBV6-5 to TRBJ1-4; weak D call: TRBD1 (6 bases). Trimming stripped 6 bases from V and 8 bases from J, with 16 bases between. The germline gives CDR1 MNHEY, CDR2 SVGAGI. The CDR3 spans 14 residues. CDR3 sequence (DNA): TGTGCCAGCAGCCAGACAGGTCAAAGAGAAAAACTGTTTTTT. It is translated as CASSQTGQREKLFF.

The chain carries TRBV4-2 and TRBJ2-3; possibly TRBD2 for D (6 bases). The V and J ends lost 0 bases and 0 bases respectively, with 10 bases between them. This CDR3 has 16 amino acids. From germline, CDR1 is LGHNA and CDR2 YNFKEQ. For the CDR3, the DNA is TGTGCCAGCAGCCAAGAAGGAGGGCCTAGCACAGATACGCAGTATTTT. Translated, it gives CASSQEGGPSTDTQYF.

DNA for the CDR3: TGCGCCAGCAGCCAACTAGGTTCCAATGAAAAACTGTTTTTT. It translates to CASSQLGSNEKLFF. The chain has TRBV4-1 and TRBJ1-4, with no clear D. Germline loops: CDR1 MGHRA, CDR2 YSYEKL. This CDR3 comprises 14 residues. The ends were cut back, 2 bases at V and 5 bases at J, with 9 bases in the middle.

This clone has more than one count but fewer than ten. This rearrangement joins TRBV2 to TRBJ1-5, with D possibly matching TRBD1 (5 bases). The CDR3 runs to 14 residues. Germline V lookup: CDR1 SNHLY, CDR2 FYNNEI. The germline V and J ends were trimmed by 5 bases and 0 bases, with 8 bases remaining between them. The CDR3 spells CASSMDNSNQPQHF. Written as DNA, the CDR3 is TGTGCCAGCAGTATGGACAATAGCAATCAGCCCCAGCATTTT.

The rearrangement uses TRBV9 and TRBJ2-7, with D perhaps matching TRBD2 (6 bases). Looked up from germline, CDR1 is SGDLS and CDR2 is YYNGEE. There are 14 residues in the CDR3. The V and J ends lost 2 bases and 2 bases respectively, with 11 bases between them. CDR3: CASSVGGGPYEQYF. As DNA, the CDR3 is TGTGCCAGCAGCGTTGGGGGAGGCCCCTACGAGCAGTACTTC.

The chain employs TRBV27 and TRBJ1-3, with 11 bases that match TRBD1. J lost 0 bases, V lost 2 bases, and 6 bases had no gene match. Per the germline V gene, CDR1 is MNHEY and CDR2 is SMNVEV (reference sequence). There are 18 residues in the CDR3. As DNA, the CDR3 is TGTGCCAGCAGTTTAACTGGGACAGGGGGAACCTCTGGAAACACCATATATTTT. Its protein product is CASSLTGTGGTSGNTIYF.

This chain uses TRBV6-6 with TRBJ2-7, with TRBD1 as a possible D gene (6 bases). Trimming removed 5 bases at V and 4 bases at J, with 21 bases between. The CDR3 spans 16 residues. CDR1 is MNHNY, CDR2 SVGAGI, per germline (reference sequence). The CDR3 DNA follows: TGTGCCAGCAGTCGAAATCTACAGGGAACGAGGTACGAGCAGTACTTC. Translated: CASSRNLQGTRYEQYF.

The V gene is TRBV7-9, the J gene TRBJ2-7, with 8 bases matching TRBD2. With V trimmed by 0 bases and J by 5 bases, 3 bases remained unmatched. This CDR3 spans 14 amino acids. CDR1 SEHNR and CDR2 FQNEAQ come from the germline V gene (reference sequence). The CDR3 nucleotides are TGTGCCAGCAGCTTAGCCCCAGCGGGGGACGAGCAGTACTTC. This translates into CASSLAPAGDEQYF. Complete variable domain (other parts from reference TRBV7-9 and TRBJ2-7): DTGVSQNPRHKITKRGQNVTFRCDPISEHNRLYWYRQTLGQGPEFLTYFQNEAQLEKSRLLSDRFSAERPKGSFSTLEIQRTEQGDSAMYLCASSLAPAGDEQYFGPGTRLTVT.

The V call is TRBV5-6, the J call TRBJ2-7; possible D gene TRBD1, 6 bases. The V gene lost 1 base and the J gene lost 3 bases, with 8 bases spanning the gap. The CDR3 is made up of 13 amino acids. Germline V lookup: CDR1 SGHDT, CDR2 YYEEEE. In DNA form, the CDR3 reads TGTGCCAGCAGCTTGCCGGGACACTACGAGCAGTACTTC. Encoded protein: CASSLPGHYEQYF.

The rearrangement joins TRBV28 to TRBJ1-1; a weak D match, TRBD1 (5 bases). The V and J ends lost 4 bases and 3 bases respectively, with 12 bases between them. The CDR3 has 14 residues. The germline gives CDR1 MDHEN, CDR2 SYDVKM. This chain's CDR3 is CASSSGLRYTEAFF. In nucleotides, the CDR3 is TGTGCCAGCAGTTCGGGACTTAGGTACACTGAAGCTTTCTTT.

V and J are TRBV6-5 and TRBJ2-7; 7 bases map to TRBD2. With V trimmed by 10 bases and J by 6 bases, 3 bases remained unmatched. Germline loops: CDR1 MNHEY, CDR2 SVGAGI. The CDR3 runs to 10 residues. Here the CDR3 reads CAIGGFEQYF. CDR3 bases: TGTGCCATCGGGGGGTTCGAGCAGTACTTC.

V usage is TRBV2 and J usage is TRBJ1-2; no definite D call. This CDR3 has 12 residues. Per the germline V gene, CDR1 is SNHLY and CDR2 is FYNNEI. Trimming pared 2 bases from V and 8 bases from J, leaving 9 bases between. The CDR3 DNA reads as TGTGCCAGCAGTGAATTCAGCGGGGGCTACACCTTC. Its protein product is CASSEFSGGYTF.

V is TRBV6-5 and J is TRBJ2-2; 8 bases are a match to TRBD1. Trimming cost V 5 bases and J 4 bases; bases outside gene matches: 6. The CDR3 runs to 15 residues. The V gene's germline CDR1 is MNHEY and CDR2 SVGAGI. The chain's CDR3 is CASSQDRETTGELFF. CDR3 bases: TGTGCCAGCAGTCAGGACAGGGAAACCACCGGGGAGCTGTTTTTT.

The V and J genes are TRBV5-1 and TRBJ2-7, with 8 bases lining up with TRBD2. Unmatched junction bases numbered 14, after V lost 0 bases and J lost 6 bases. Per the germline V gene, CDR1 is SGHRS and CDR2 is YFSETQ. The CDR3 spans 17 residues. The CDR3 reads CASSLALSAGGQGEQYF. The CDR3 bases are TGCGCCAGCAGCTTGGCCCTTAGTGCGGGGGGCCAAGGCGAGCAGTACTTC.

The J gene is TRBJ1-4, the V gene TRBV10-3; D is ambiguous. The V and J ends lost 4 bases and 6 bases respectively, with 9 bases between them. The CDR3 sequence is 13 residues long. The germline gives CDR1 ENHRY, CDR2 SYGVKD. CDR3 DNA sequence: TGTGCCATCAGTGGAGGCGGGGATGAAAAACTGTTTTTT. Protein product: CAISGGGDEKLFF.